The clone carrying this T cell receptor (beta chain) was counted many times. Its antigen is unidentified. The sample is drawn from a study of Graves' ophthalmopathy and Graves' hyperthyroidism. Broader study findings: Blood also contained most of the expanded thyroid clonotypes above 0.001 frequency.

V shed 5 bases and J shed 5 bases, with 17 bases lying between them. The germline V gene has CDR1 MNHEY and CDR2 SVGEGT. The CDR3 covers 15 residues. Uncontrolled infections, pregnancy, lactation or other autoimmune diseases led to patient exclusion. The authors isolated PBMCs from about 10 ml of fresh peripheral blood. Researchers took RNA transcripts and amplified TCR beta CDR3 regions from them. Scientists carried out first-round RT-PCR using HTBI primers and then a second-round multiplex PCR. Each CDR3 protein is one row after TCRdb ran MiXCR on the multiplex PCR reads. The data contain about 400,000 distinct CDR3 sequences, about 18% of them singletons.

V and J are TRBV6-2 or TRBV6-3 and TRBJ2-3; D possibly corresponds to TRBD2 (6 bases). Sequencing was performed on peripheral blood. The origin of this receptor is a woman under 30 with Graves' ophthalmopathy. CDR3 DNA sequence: TGTGCCAGCAGTCCCTTGACGGGAGTCGAAGATACGCAGTATTTT. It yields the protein CASSPLTGVEDTQYF.